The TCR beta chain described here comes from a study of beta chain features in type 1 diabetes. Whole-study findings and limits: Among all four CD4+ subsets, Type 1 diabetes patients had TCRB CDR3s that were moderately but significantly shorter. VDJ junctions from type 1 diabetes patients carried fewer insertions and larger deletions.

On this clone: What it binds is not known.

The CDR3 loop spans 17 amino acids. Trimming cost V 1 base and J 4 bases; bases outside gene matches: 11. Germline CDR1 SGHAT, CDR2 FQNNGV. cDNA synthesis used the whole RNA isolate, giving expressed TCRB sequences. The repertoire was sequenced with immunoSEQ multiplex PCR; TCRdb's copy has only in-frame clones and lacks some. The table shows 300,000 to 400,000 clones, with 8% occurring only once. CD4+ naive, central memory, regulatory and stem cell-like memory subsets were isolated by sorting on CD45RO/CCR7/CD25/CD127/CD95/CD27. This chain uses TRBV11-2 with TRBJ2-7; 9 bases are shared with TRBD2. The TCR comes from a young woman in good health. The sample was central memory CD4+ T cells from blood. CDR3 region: CASSLVFGGRAGYEQYF. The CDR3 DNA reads TGTGCCAGCAGCTTAGTATTCGGCGGGAGGGCCGGGTACGAGCAGTACTTC.